This TCR beta chain was sequenced for a study of tumor-infiltrating lymphocytes in oesophageal squamous cell carcinoma. CDR1 is MDHEN and CDR2 is SYDVKM in the germline V gene. There are 15 residues in the CDR3. With regard to this clonotype: The junction departs from the called germline gene at one end, perhaps through a read error.

MiXCR was run by TCRdb on the PCR reads, yielding one entry per CDR3 protein. The sample includes approximately 11,000 distinct CDR3 sequences, around 56% of them seen just once. This clonotype was obtained from a male donor with esophageal squamous cell carcinoma. The chain employs TRBV28 and TRBJ1-6; 7 nucleotides match TRBD1. Material: esophageal tumor tissue. The CDR3 reads CASSFLQGNGSPLHF. The CDR3 nucleotides read TGTGCCAGCAGTTTCCTACAGGGGAACGGTTCACCCCTCCACTTC.